The 12 T cell receptor beta chains reported below all come from one sample, sequenced in a study of blood T cells in healthy people across ages. The authors ran a second PCR of about 7 to 11 cycles using a sample-barcoded 5' primer and a J-beta primer mix. MiXCR was run by TCRdb on the 5' RACE reads, yielding one entry per CDR3 protein. The repertoire holds some 930,000 distinct CDR3 sequences, with 25% to 35% as singletons. This sample also belongs to another study, concerning T cells of mothers and their children.

Material for sequencing was blood. These receptors were collected from a woman aged 40 to 50 in good health.

The chain joins TRBV28 to TRBJ1-5; 7 bases agree with TRBD1. Germline values: CDR1 MDHEN, CDR2 SYDVKM. V lost 3 bases, J lost 1 base, and 6 bases stayed unmatched. The CDR3 runs to 16 residues. Written as DNA, the CDR3 is TGTGCCAGCAGTTTTTGGACAGGCCTAAGCAATCAGCCCCAGCATTTT. Encoded protein: CASSFWTGLSNQPQHF. Combining the CDR3 with reference TRBV28 and TRBJ1-5 gives the whole variable domain DVKVTQSSRYLVKRTGEKVFLECVQDMDHENMFWYRQDPGLGLRLIYFSYDVKMKEKGDIPEGYSVSREKKERFSLILESASTNQTSMYLCASSFWTGLSNQPQHFGDGTRLSIL.

In its sample, this clonotype was seen many times. This rearrangement joins TRBV20-1 to TRBJ2-5; TRBD2 matches 9 bases. The germline gives CDR1 DFQATT, CDR2 SNEGSKA (reference sequence). The CDR3 sequence is 15 residues long. Germline trimming cut 0 bases from V and 6 bases from J; bases unmatched to any gene: 8. The DNA for the CDR3 is TGCAGTGCTAGAGATCAGAAAGCGGGGGGTCAGACCCAGTACTTC. Translating gives CSARDQKAGGQTQYF.

The V gene is TRBV5-1, the J gene TRBJ1-4; D ambiguous. Germline V gives CDR1 SGHRS, CDR2 YFSETQ. There are 15 residues in the CDR3. V was pared by 0 bases and J by 8 bases, with 14 bases between. For the CDR3, the DNA is TGCGCCAGCAGCTTGGGGCGAGCCCAAAAAGAAAAACTGTTTTTT. As protein: CASSLGRAQKEKLFF.

This sequence joins TRBV4-1 and TRBJ2-1, with D perhaps matching TRBD1 (5 bases). CDR3 length: 16 residues. Germline lookup yields CDR1 MGHRA and CDR2 YSYEKL. V gave up 8 bases and J gave up 0 bases, with 17 bases separating them. The CDR3 nucleotides are TGCGCCAGCTCACGGACACTAAAGAGCTCCTACAATGAGCAGTTCTTC. Protein: CASSRTLKSSYNEQFF.

This clonotype was observed at least ten times. The rearrangement links TRBV6-2 or TRBV6-3 to TRBJ1-5, with D possibly TRBD1 on 5 matching bases. The CDR3 totals 14 residues. Germline values: CDR1 MNHEY, CDR2 SVGEGT. V lost 2 bases to trimming and J lost 2 bases, with 7 bases between them. The CDR3 coding sequence is TGTGCCAGCAGTTACGGGGGAGGCAATCAGCCCCAGCATTTT. This codes for CASSYGGGNQPQHF.

This clonotype was observed at least ten times. The V call is TRBV7-9, the J call TRBJ2-7; no definite D call. Trimming shortened V by 1 base and J by 2 bases, and 12 bases separated the two germline ends. The CDR3 is 15 residues long. Germline V lookup: CDR1 SEHNR, CDR2 FQNEAQ (reference sequence). CDR3 amino acids: CASSLVQYRPYEQYF. The CDR3 DNA reads TGTGCCAGCAGCTTAGTCCAATACCGGCCCTACGAGCAGTACTTC.

This clonotype was counted ten times or more. Germline is not matched at one junction end, which may reflect a read error. The chain carries TRBV24-1 and TRBJ2-7, with D unresolved. The CDR3 totals 13 residues. Germline CDR1 and CDR2: KGHDR and SFDVKD. The CDR3 coding sequence is TGTGTCACCAGTGACCCCCGGGTCTACGAGCAGTACTTC. It codes for CVTSDPRVYEQYF.

This clonotype was recorded a few times. For the CDR3, the DNA is TGTGCCAGCAGCTTAGGGAGGAGGGGGGGGCACGAGACCCAGTACTTC. Translating gives CASSLGRRGGHETQYF. The rearrangement links TRBV7-2 to TRBJ2-5; possibly TRBD2 for D (7 bases). The CDR3 runs to 16 residues. Deletions cut 1 base from V and 5 bases from J, with 17 bases between. The germline V gene encodes CDR1 SGHTA and CDR2 FQGNSA.

This CDR3 reads CASSLTDRNTGELFF. The DNA for the CDR3 is TGTGCCAGCAGCCTGACAGACAGGAACACCGGGGAGCTGTTTTTT. J is TRBJ2-2 and V is TRBV7-6; possible D gene TRBD1, 5 bases. V was pared by 5 bases and J by 1 base, with 11 bases between. CDR3 length equals 15 residues. Looked up from germline, CDR1 is SGHVS and CDR2 is FNYEAQ.

This sequence joins TRBV5-6 and TRBJ2-1, with TRBD1 identical over 9 bases. The CDR3 totals 12 residues. Germline V gene lookup returns CDR1 SGHDT and CDR2 YYEEEE. The V and J ends lost 5 bases and 14 bases, in that order; junction bases with no gene match: 8. CDR3 nucleotides: TGTGCCAGCAGTGTCTGGGACAGGGAAGAGTTCTTC. Translated, it gives CASSVWDREEFF.

This clonotype appeared a few times. The rearrangement uses TRBV7-9 and TRBJ1-1; 7 positions match TRBD1. Germline trimming cut 3 bases from V and 5 bases from J; bases unmatched to any gene: 15. Germline V CDR1 and CDR2: SEHNR, FQNEAQ (reference sequence). This CDR3 has 17 residues. The CDR3 DNA follows: TGTGCCAGCAGCTTCGGGGGAAACAGGGGTCGGGGAACTGAAGCTTTCTTT. Its translation is CASSFGGNRGRGTEAFF.

This clonotype was found many times. The genes are TRBV7-2 and TRBJ1-2, with 8 bases identical to TRBD1. Germline V CDR1 and CDR2: SGHTA, FQGNSA. This CDR3 has 16 residues. V gave up 3 bases and J gave up 3 bases; unmatched junction bases: 9. CDR3 amino acids: CASSFRGRGWDYGYTF. The CDR3, as DNA: TGTGCCAGCAGCTTCAGGGGGCGGGGATGGGACTATGGCTACACCTTC.